These T cell receptor beta chains were read from a single sample in a study of blood T cells in healthy people across ages. MiXCR, run by TCRdb on the 5' RACE reads, gives a single entry per CDR3 protein. The table includes 730,000 or so distinct CDR3 sequences, around 43% detected once. Sequencing used blood. These receptors all come from an elderly man in good health. CDR3s include the opening cysteine and the closing phenylalanine or tryptophan. The D gene is left open where the match is weak. Rows give clone size only sometimes, using once, few, many, or a class for an expanded clone.

D: .; size: many; J: TRBJ2-5; V: TRBV20-1; DNA: TGCAGTGCTAGACAGACGACAGGTTTGGAGACCCAGTACTTC; CDR3: CSARQTTGLETQYF
D: TRBD1; size: .; J: TRBJ2-5; V: TRBV5-1; DNA: TGCGCCAGCAGCTTGGTAGGGGGACAGGGCCCTCAAGAGACCCAGTACTTC; CDR3: CASSLVGGQGPQETQYF
D: .; size: .; J: TRBJ1-5; V: TRBV28; DNA: TGTGCCAGCAGGACCTCTTTCAATCAGCCCCAGCATTTT; CDR3: CASRTSFNQPQHF
D: TRBD1; size: .; J: TRBJ2-1; V: TRBV27; DNA: TGTGCCAGCAGCTTTTGGGGGACAGGGGTCGATGAGCAGTTCTTC; CDR3: CASSFWGTGVDEQFF
D: TRBD2; size: .; J: TRBJ2-1; V: TRBV7-8; DNA: TGTGCCAGCAGCTTGGGGACTAGCGGGGGGGAGCAGTTCTTC; CDR3: CASSLGTSGGEQFF
D: .; size: .; J: TRBJ2-3; V: TRBV7-2; DNA: TGTGCCAGCAGCTTAGGGAGTAGGGGGGGGACACCGGGGTATTTT; CDR3: CASSLGSRGGTPGYF
D: .; size: once; J: TRBJ1-5; V: TRBV10-2; DNA: TGCGCCAGCAGTGAGGTGTGGGATCAGCCCCAGCATTTT; CDR3: CASSEVWDQPQHF
D: .; size: few; J: TRBJ2-3; V: TRBV18; DNA: TGTGCCAGCTCCCCGATAGGGGGCACAGATACGCAGTATTTT; CDR3: CASSPIGGTDTQYF
D: .; size: .; J: TRBJ1-2; V: TRBV5-4; DNA: TGTGCCAGCAGCAGCCCTCCGGGGAACCCCTATGGCTACACCTTC; CDR3: CASSSPPGNPYGYTF
D: .; size: .; J: TRBJ1-5; V: TRBV3-1; DNA: TGTGCCAGCAGCCAGGGGACGGGTCAGCCCCAGCATTTT; CDR3: CASSQGTGQPQHF
D: TRBD1; size: few; J: TRBJ1-1; V: TRBV27; DNA: TGTGCCAGCGCTCCCCTGACAGGGGGCCACACTGAAGCTTTCTTT; CDR3: CASAPLTGGHTEAFF
D: .; size: .; J: TRBJ2-5; V: TRBV20-1; DNA: TGCAGTGCTGGTGTGGGTTGGACAGATCAAGAGACCCAGTACTTC; CDR3: CSAGVGWTDQETQYF
D: .; size: many; J: TRBJ2-4; V: TRBV15; DNA: TGTGCCACCAGCAGAGGAGCCAAAAACATTCAGTACTTC; CDR3: CATSRGAKNIQYF
D: .; size: few; J: TRBJ2-1; V: TRBV11-2; DNA: TGTGCCAGCAGCTTAGATCCGGTAGGTGCGGGGTACAATGAGCAGTTCTTC; CDR3: CASSLDPVGAGYNEQFF
D: .; size: many; J: TRBJ2-4; V: TRBV7-2; DNA: TGTGCCAGCAGCGGAGACGGGACTCTCAAAAACATTCAGTACTTC; CDR3: CASSGDGTLKNIQYF
D: TRBD1; size: .; J: TRBJ1-1; V: TRBV12-5; DNA: TGTGCTAGTGGTCCGACAGGGGGACAGAACACTGAAGCTTTCTTT; CDR3: CASGPTGGQNTEAFF
D: .; size: many; J: TRBJ2-5; V: TRBV6-2/TRBV6-3; DNA: TGTGCCAGCAGTTGGACGAGAGAGACCCAGTACTTC; CDR3: CASSWTRETQYF
D: TRBD2; size: .; J: TRBJ2-3; V: TRBV10-3; DNA: TGTGCCATCAGTTTAGCGGGGCCCACAGATACGCAGTATTTT; CDR3: CAISLAGPTDTQYF
D: TRBD1; size: many; J: TRBJ2-1; V: TRBV5-4; DNA: TGCGCCAGCAGCTTGGACAGGGGGACCTACAATGAGCAGTTCTTC; CDR3: CASSLDRGTYNEQFF